The 15 T cell receptor beta chains reported below all come from one sample, sequenced in a study of cytomegalovirus exposure and HLA in healthy donors. Using immunoSEQ multiplex PCR, the repertoire was profiled, and TCRdb retains in-frame clones only, with some absent. The sample contains 100,000 to 150,000 clones, 75% to 90% of which appear only once. Sequencing used PBMCs. The source of these receptors is a woman aged 18-29 years in good health and CMV-seronegative.

V is TRBV7-3 and J is TRBJ2-3; 9 nucleotides line up with TRBD2. After removal of 4 bases from V and 2 bases from J, the junction contained 16 bases not matched to a gene. CDR1 is SGHTA and CDR2 is FQGTGA in the germline V gene. This CDR3 is built from 19 residues. CDR3 DNA sequence: TGTGCCAGCAGCTACACATCCCAATGGTCTAGCGGGGTCACAGATACGCAGTATTTT. Translated, it gives CASSYTSQWSSGVTDTQYF.

J is TRBJ1-2 and V is TRBV6-1; 9 bases map to TRBD1. The CDR3 extends over 15 amino acids. Trimming cost V 5 bases and J 2 bases; bases outside gene matches: 6. Germline lookup yields CDR1 MNHNS and CDR2 SASEGT. The CDR3 DNA sequence: TGTGCCAGCAGTCGACTGGGACAGGGAAACTATGGCTACACCTTC. Translated: CASSRLGQGNYGYTF.

V usage is TRBV7-2 and J usage is TRBJ2-7; TRBD2 matches 15 bases. The CDR3 covers 17 residues. The V gene end was trimmed by 5 bases and the J gene end by 2 bases; junction bases not matched to a gene: 7. Germline lookup yields CDR1 SGHTA and CDR2 FQGNSA. CDR3 region: CASSPRTSGGETYEQYF. For the CDR3, the DNA is TGTGCCAGCAGCCCACGGACTAGCGGGGGGGAGACCTACGAGCAGTACTTC.

V is TRBV10-3 and J is TRBJ2-2; tentative D call: TRBD2 (6 bases). V dropped 7 bases and J dropped 1 base, with 13 bases sitting between them. The CDR3 length is 15 residues. From germline, CDR1 is ENHRY and CDR2 SYGVKD. The chain's CDR3 is CAINPQAGNTGELFF. The CDR3 DNA is TGTGCCATCAACCCCCAAGCGGGGAACACCGGGGAGCTGTTTTTT.

The chain is built from TRBV9 and TRBJ2-1, with 10 bases aligning to TRBD2. The CDR3 has 15 residues. J gave up 0 bases and V 4 bases, and 1 base lay outside the gene matches. Germline loops: CDR1 SGDLS, CDR2 YYNGEE. The CDR3 is CASSPSGSSYNEQFF. CDR3 nucleotides: TGTGCCAGCAGCCCTAGCGGGAGCTCCTACAATGAGCAGTTCTTC.

This clone was counted a few times. The rearrangement links TRBV10-1 to TRBJ2-7; TRBD1 matches at 7 bases. CDR1 WNHNN and CDR2 SYGVQD come from the germline V gene (reference sequence). V lost 1 base to trimming and J lost 1 base; unmatched junction nucleotides: 1. The length of the CDR3 is 14 residues. DNA for the CDR3: TGCGCCAGCAGTGAGTTCAGGGGGTCCTACGAGCAGTACTTC. Its translation: CASSEFRGSYEQYF.

Concerning this clone: Distinct nucleotide sequences in the sample also encode this CDR3. The chain uses TRBV5-1 and TRBJ1-4; D not resolved. The CDR3 sequence is 13 residues long. Germline CDR1 is SGHRS and CDR2 is YFSETQ. Between the trimmed V and J ends, which lost 0 bases and 5 bases, there was a span of 5 bases. For the CDR3, the DNA is TGCGCCAGCAGCTTGGCCGGGAATGAAAAACTGTTTTTT. Amino acid sequence: CASSLAGNEKLFF.

The chain is built from TRBV27 and TRBJ1-5, with D possibly being TRBD1 (5 bases). Germline assignment: CDR1 MNHEY and CDR2 SMNVEV (reference sequence). The V end was cut by 4 bases, the J end by 3 bases, with 13 bases between. This CDR3 is 15 amino acids long. CDR3 region: CASSSTGTYNQPQHF. CDR3 nucleotides: TGTGCCAGCAGTTCGACCGGGACTTACAATCAGCCCCAGCATTTT.

The rearrangement links TRBV5-1 to TRBJ1-2; D remains ambiguous. CDR1 is SGHRS, CDR2 YFSETQ, per germline. The V end was cut by 1 base, the J end by 3 bases, with 7 bases between. CDR3 size: 13 residues. In DNA form, the CDR3 reads TGCGCCAGCAGCTTGATAGACTACTATGGCTACACCTTC. Its protein is CASSLIDYYGYTF.

V usage is TRBV19 and J usage is TRBJ1-5; 8 bases align to TRBD1. Per germline, CDR1 LNHDA and CDR2 SQIVND (reference sequence). With 9 bases clipped from V and 7 bases from J, the junction kept 11 bases outside the gene matches. This CDR3 has 14 amino acids. The CDR3 DNA reads as TGTGCCAGCCCGGACAGGGCGGAAGGACAGCCCCAGCATTTT. Translated: CASPDRAEGQPQHF.

In this sample, this clone turned up a few times. The chain has TRBV14 and TRBJ1-2; D is unresolved. This CDR3 region has 12 residues. The V gene's germline CDR1 is SGHDN and CDR2 FVKESK. Trimming cost V 2 bases and J 2 bases, with 3 bases left between them. CDR3 DNA: TGTGCCAGCAGCCAATCAAACTATGGCTACACCTTC. As protein: CASSQSNYGYTF.

This sequence joins TRBV28 and TRBJ1-5; 9 bases agree with TRBD1. The V gene's germline CDR1 is MDHEN and CDR2 SYDVKM. With V trimmed by 4 bases and J by 5 bases, 3 bases remained unmatched. This CDR3 is built from 14 residues. The CDR3 region is CASSSGTGYQPQHF. DNA for the CDR3: TGTGCCAGCAGTTCCGGGACAGGGTATCAGCCCCAGCATTTT.

This chain joins TRBV18 and TRBJ1-2; 8 bases match TRBD1. The ends lost 3 bases at V and 5 bases at J; junction bases unmatched: 2. This CDR3 has 13 amino acids. Germline V gene sequence: CDR1 KGHSH, CDR2 LQKENI. The CDR3 nucleotides are TGTGCCAGCTCACCGGGGACAGGATATGGCTACACCTTC. Translated, it gives CASSPGTGYGYTF.

This sequence joins TRBV10-3 and TRBJ2-7; tentatively, D is TRBD1 (5 bases). The CDR3 length is 16 residues. Between the trimmed V and J ends, which lost 3 bases and 3 bases, there was a span of 18 bases. Germline V lookup: CDR1 ENHRY, CDR2 SYGVKD. The chain's CDR3 is CAISDPGVRGDYEQYF. Here the CDR3 DNA reads TGTGCCATCAGTGACCCAGGTGTTAGGGGTGACTACGAGCAGTACTTC.

The genes are TRBV7-9 and TRBJ2-2, with D possibly being TRBD2 (6 bases). V lost 3 bases, J lost 0 bases, and 8 bases lay in between. Germline V gene lookup returns CDR1 SEHNR and CDR2 FQNEAQ (reference sequence). This CDR3 is 15 amino acids long. The CDR3 nucleotides are TGTGCCAGCAGCTTCGGGGGATCGAACACCGGGGAGCTGTTTTTT. Its protein is CASSFGGSNTGELFF.